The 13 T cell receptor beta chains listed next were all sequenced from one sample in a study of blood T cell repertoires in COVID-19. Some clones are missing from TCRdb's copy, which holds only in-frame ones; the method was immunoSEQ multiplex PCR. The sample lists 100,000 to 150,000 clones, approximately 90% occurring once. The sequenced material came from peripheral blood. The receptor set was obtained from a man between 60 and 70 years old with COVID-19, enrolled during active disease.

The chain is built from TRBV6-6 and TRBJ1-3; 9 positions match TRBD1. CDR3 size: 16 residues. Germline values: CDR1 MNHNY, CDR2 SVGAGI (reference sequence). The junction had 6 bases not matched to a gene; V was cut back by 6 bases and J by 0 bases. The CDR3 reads CASSTGQGNSGNTIYF. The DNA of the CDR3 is TGTGCCAGCAGCACCGGACAGGGGAACTCTGGAAACACCATATATTTT.

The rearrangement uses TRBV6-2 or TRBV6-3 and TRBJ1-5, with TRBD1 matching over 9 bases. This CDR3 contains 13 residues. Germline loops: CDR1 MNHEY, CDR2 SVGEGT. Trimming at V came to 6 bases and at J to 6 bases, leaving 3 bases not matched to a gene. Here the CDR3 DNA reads TGTGCCAGCAGCCTACAGGGGGCTCAGCCCCAGCATTTT. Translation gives CASSLQGAQPQHF.

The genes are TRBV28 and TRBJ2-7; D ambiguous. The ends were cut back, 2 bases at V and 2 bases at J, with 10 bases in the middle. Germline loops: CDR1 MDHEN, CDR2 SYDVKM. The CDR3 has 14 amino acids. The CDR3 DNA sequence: TGTGCCAGCAGTTTACCCGGTAACGCCTACGAGCAGTACTTC. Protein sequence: CASSLPGNAYEQYF.

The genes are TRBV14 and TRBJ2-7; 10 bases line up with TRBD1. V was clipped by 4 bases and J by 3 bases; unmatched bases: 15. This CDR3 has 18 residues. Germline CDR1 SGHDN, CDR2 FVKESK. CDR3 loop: CASSPRGTGVIGGYEQYF. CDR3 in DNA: TGTGCCAGCAGCCCGCGGGGGACAGGGGTTATCGGGGGCTACGAGCAGTACTTC.

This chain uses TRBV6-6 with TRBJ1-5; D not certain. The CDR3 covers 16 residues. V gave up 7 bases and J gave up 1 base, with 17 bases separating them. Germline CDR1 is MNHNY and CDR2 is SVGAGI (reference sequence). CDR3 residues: CASTGVSRRSNQPQHF. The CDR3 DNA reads TGTGCCAGCACCGGGGTCTCCCGGAGGAGCAATCAGCCCCAGCATTTT.

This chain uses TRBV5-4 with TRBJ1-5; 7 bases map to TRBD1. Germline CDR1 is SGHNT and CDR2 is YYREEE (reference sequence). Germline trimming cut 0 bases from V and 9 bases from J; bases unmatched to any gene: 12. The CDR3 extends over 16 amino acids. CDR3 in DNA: TGTGCCAGCAGCTTGGGGGGACAGCTGGGGAAAGGGCCCCAGCATTTT. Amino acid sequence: CASSLGGQLGKGPQHF.

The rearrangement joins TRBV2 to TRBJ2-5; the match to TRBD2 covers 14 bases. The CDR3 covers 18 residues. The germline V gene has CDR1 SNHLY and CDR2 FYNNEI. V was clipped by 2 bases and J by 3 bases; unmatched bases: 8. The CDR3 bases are TGTGCCAGCAGTGAATTTGGACTAGCGGGGGGATCCGAAGAGACCCAGTACTTC. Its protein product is CASSEFGLAGGSEETQYF.

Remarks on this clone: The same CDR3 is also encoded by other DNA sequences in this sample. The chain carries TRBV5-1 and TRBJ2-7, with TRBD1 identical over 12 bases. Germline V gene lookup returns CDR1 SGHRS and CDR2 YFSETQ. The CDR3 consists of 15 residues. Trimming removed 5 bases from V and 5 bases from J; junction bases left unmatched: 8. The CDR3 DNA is TGCGCCAGCAGTTCTGCCGGGACAGGGGGCGACGAGCAGTACTTC. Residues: CASSSAGTGGDEQYF.

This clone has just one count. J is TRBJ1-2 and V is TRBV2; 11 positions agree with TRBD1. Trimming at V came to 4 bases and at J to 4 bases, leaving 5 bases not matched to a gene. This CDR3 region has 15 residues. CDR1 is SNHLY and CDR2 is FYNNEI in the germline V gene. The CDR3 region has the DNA TGTGCCAGCAGTGGTCCCGGGACAGGGGGCTATGGCTACACCTTC. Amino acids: CASSGPGTGGYGYTF.

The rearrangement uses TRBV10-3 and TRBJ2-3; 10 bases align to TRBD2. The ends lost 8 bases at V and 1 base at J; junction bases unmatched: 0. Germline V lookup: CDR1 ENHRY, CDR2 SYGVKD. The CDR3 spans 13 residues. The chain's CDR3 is CAILAGGTDTQYF. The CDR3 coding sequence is TGTGCCATCCTAGCGGGGGGCACAGATACGCAGTATTTT.

CDR3 amino acids: CAWRARGLTDTQYF. DNA of the CDR3: TGTGCCTGGAGAGCGCGGGGGTTGACAGATACGCAGTATTTT. This rearrangement joins TRBV30 to TRBJ2-3; 7 bases are a match to TRBD2. Germline lookup yields CDR1 GTSNPN and CDR2 SVGIG (reference sequence). V lost 3 bases to trimming and J lost 3 bases; unmatched junction nucleotides: 6. CDR3 length: 14 residues.

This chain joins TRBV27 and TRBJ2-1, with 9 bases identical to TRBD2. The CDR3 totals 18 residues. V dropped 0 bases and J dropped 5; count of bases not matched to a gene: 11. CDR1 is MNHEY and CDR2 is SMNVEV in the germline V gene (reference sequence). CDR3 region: CASSLSSLAGWANNEQFF. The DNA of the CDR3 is TGTGCCAGCAGTTTATCGTCCCTAGCGGGGTGGGCTAACAATGAGCAGTTCTTC.

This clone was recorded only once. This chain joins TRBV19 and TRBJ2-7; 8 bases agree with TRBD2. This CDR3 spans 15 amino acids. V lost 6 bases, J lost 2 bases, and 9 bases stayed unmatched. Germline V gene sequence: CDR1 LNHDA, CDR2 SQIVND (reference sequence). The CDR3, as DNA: TGTGCCAGTAGCCTAACCGGGGGGGCCCCCTACGAGCAGTACTTC. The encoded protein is CASSLTGGAPYEQYF.